This TCR beta chain was profiled in a study of vaccination and CD4 T cells after COVID-19. Study overall: Six men and four women formed the convalescents, two being Hispanic.

The treatment is: roughly 10-day PBMC culture with coronavirus spike peptide pools or control peptides (ViraFEST assay). For ViraFEST, peptide pools expanded antigen-specific T cells, after which the TCRs were sequenced. Germline V gene sequence: CDR1 MNHEY, CDR2 SMNVEV (reference sequence). V gave up 2 bases and J gave up 0 bases, with 9 bases separating them. The CDR3 length is 15 residues. As to this clonotype: No antigen is known for it.

Once obtained from cultured CD4+ T cells, the DNA was sequenced using the Oncomine TCR Beta short-read assay. Using its own MiXCR run on the PCR reads, TCRdb lists one record per CDR3 protein. The table records fewer than 30,000 distinct CDR3 sequences, about 60% of them present only once. The J gene is TRBJ2-3, the V gene TRBV27, with D tentatively TRBD1 (6 bases). The sequence was collected from a human donor who received a COVID-19 vaccine. The sequenced sample was CD4+ T cells from blood, cultured in vitro, obtained after SARS-CoV-2 vaccination. CDR3 nucleotide sequence: TGTGCCAGCAGTTTAGGACAGATTAGCACAGATACGCAGTATTTT. It specifies CASSLGQISTDTQYF.